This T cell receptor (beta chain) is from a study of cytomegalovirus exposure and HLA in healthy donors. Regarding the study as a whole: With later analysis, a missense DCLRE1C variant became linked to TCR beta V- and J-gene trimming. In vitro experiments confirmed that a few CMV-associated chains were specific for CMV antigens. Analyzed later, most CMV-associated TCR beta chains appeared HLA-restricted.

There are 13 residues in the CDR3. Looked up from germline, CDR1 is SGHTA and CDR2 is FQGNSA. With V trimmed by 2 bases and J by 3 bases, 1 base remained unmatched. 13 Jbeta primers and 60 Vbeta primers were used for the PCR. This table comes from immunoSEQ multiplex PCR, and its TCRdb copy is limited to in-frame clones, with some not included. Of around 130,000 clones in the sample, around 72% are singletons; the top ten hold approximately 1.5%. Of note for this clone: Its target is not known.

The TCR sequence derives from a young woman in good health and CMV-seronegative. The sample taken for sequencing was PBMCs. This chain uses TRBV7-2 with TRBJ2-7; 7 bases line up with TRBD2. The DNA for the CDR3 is TGTGCCAGCAGCTTACCGGGGGGCTACGAGCAGTACTTC. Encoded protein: CASSLPGGYEQYF. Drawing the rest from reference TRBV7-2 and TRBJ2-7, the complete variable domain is GAGVSQSPSNKVTEKGKDVELRCDPISGHTALYWYRQSLGQGLEFLIYFQGNSAPDKSGLPSDRFSAERTGGSVSTLTIQRTQQEDSAVYLCASSLPGGYEQYFGPGTRLTVT.